The 24 T cell receptor beta chains given below trace back to one sample, sequenced in a study of CD4 T cells in relation to SARS-CoV-2 and coronaviruses. Produced via immunoSEQ multiplex PCR; TCRdb's table is partial and in-frame only. Of tens of thousands of clones listed, 75% are singletons. These receptors are not linked to any known antigen. CD4+ T cells from unexposed donors were obtained before the COVID-19 pandemic (2011-2018). CD4+ T cells were isolated from the cells after 10 days of culture. The sample was CD4+ T cells from PBMCs, cultured in vitro. Receptors were obtained from a human donor in good health.

Here the CDR3 reads CASSPQGDFNTEAFF. CDR3 nucleotides: TGTGCCAGCTCACCACAAGGGGACTTTAACACTGAAGCTTTCTTT. The chain joins TRBV18 to TRBJ1-1; a weak D match, TRBD1 (5 bases). This CDR3 comprises 15 residues. Trimming pared 1 base from V and 2 bases from J, leaving 11 bases between. Germline V lookup: CDR1 KGHSH, CDR2 LQKENI.

The V gene is TRBV7-3, the J gene TRBJ2-1, with D perhaps TRBD2 (5 bases). The CDR3 runs 11 residues. Germline V gene sequence: CDR1 SGHTA, CDR2 FQGTGA. Trimming shortened V by 5 bases and J by 10 bases, and 9 bases separated the two germline ends. In nucleotides, the CDR3 is TGTGCCAGCAGCAATGAGGGAGAGCAGTTCTTC. This codes for CASSNEGEQFF. Combining the CDR3 with reference TRBV7-3 and TRBJ2-1 gives the whole variable domain GAGVSQTPSNKVTEKGKYVELRCDPISGHTALYWYRQSLGQGPEFLIYFQGTGAADDSGLPNDRFFAVRPEGSVSTLKIQRTERGDSAVYLCASSNEGEQFFGPGTRLTVL.

This chain joins TRBV12-3 or TRBV12-4 and TRBJ1-2; D is unclear. The CDR3 totals 13 residues. The V gene lost 5 bases and the J gene lost 6 bases, with 13 bases spanning the gap. Here the CDR3 DNA reads TGTGCCAGCAGTCCGCCCCACTATGATGGCTACACCTTC. Translated: CASSPPHYDGYTF.

As DNA, the CDR3 is TGTGCCATCAGTGGACTAGCGGGAGAGACGATTAATGAGCAGTTCTTC. Its translation: CAISGLAGETINEQFF. The chain joins TRBV10-3 to TRBJ2-1; TRBD2 aligns across 12 bases. The CDR3 loop spans 16 amino acids. The germline gives CDR1 ENHRY, CDR2 SYGVKD. V lost 4 bases and J lost 7; bases outside the gene matches: 8.

This clone was recorded a few times. The chain uses TRBV18 and TRBJ1-4; no definite D call. The germline V and J ends were trimmed by 2 bases and 7 bases, with 11 bases remaining between them. Per germline, CDR1 KGHSH and CDR2 LQKENI. The CDR3 is 14 amino acids. CDR3 in amino acids: CASSPVRWSEKLFF. The CDR3, as DNA: TGTGCCAGCTCACCAGTGCGATGGAGTGAAAAACTGTTTTTT.

The chain couples TRBV5-4 to TRBJ1-1; D not certain. The CDR3 has 15 residues. The germline V and J ends were trimmed by 1 base and 1 base, with 11 bases remaining between them. Germline V gene data show CDR1 as SGHNT and CDR2 as YYREEE (reference sequence). As DNA, the CDR3 is TGTGCCAGCAGCTTGATGGGGATGGGGAACACTGAAGCTTTCTTT. Translated: CASSLMGMGNTEAFF.

The chain is built from TRBV21-1 and TRBJ1-5; TRBD1 reflects the table's D call only, with no check against the DNA. TRBV21-1 is described as a pseudogene. The CDR3 totals 16 residues. CDR3 residues: CASSKDDRDSNQPQHF. CDR3 DNA sequence: TGTGCCAGCAGCAAAGACGACAGGGATAGCAATCAGCCCCAGCATTTT.

This clone was seen more than once but under ten times. At one boundary the junction diverges from the germline segment, which might be a read error. Written as DNA, the CDR3 is TGTGCTAGCAGCCCTCGGACAGACCAAGAGACCCAGTACTTC. It is translated as CASSPRTDQETQYF. The rearrangement joins TRBV7-7 to TRBJ2-5; tentatively, D is TRBD1 (6 bases). Germline CDR1 reads SSHAT; CDR2 reads FNYEAQ (reference sequence). This CDR3 has 14 amino acids.

This clone was seen only a few times. V is TRBV11-3 and J is TRBJ1-1; D is uncertain. V lost 1 base and J 2 bases, leaving 23 bases between the germline ends. Germline loops: CDR1 SGHNT, CDR2 YENEEA. The CDR3 length is 19 residues. This chain's CDR3 is CASSLVSPQRPSVNTEAFF. As DNA, the CDR3 is TGTGCCAGCAGCTTAGTTTCCCCCCAGCGGCCAAGCGTAAACACTGAAGCTTTCTTT.

This clone was detected a few times. The chain combines TRBV4-1 with TRBJ1-5; 9 bases are a match to TRBD1. There are 16 residues in the CDR3. V dropped 6 bases and J dropped 2; count of bases not matched to a gene: 8. Per germline, CDR1 MGHRA and CDR2 YSYEKL. The CDR3 coding sequence is TGCGCCAGCAGTCGACAGGGGGTCGGAGGCAATCAGCCCCAGCATTTT. Translating gives CASSRQGVGGNQPQHF.

The J gene is TRBJ2-5, the V gene TRBV18; the D gene is possibly TRBD2 (6 bases). CDR3 length: 16 amino acids. The germline V gene has CDR1 KGHSH and CDR2 LQKENI. Trimming stripped 4 bases from V and 0 bases from J, with 15 bases between. The CDR3: CASSRDSSAYQETQYF. CDR3 in DNA: TGTGCCAGCTCACGGGACTCTTCCGCATACCAAGAGACCCAGTACTTC.

The rearrangement joins TRBV7-3 to TRBJ2-3; D gene uncertain. V lost 4 bases to trimming and J lost 2 bases, with 13 bases between them. Germline lookup yields CDR1 SGHTA and CDR2 FQGTGA. The CDR3 runs to 15 residues. CDR3 residues: CASSSLGPPTDTQYF. CDR3 sequence (DNA): TGTGCCAGCAGCTCCCTCGGACCCCCCACAGATACGCAGTATTTT.

A few counts support this clone. The germline gene is not matched at one end of the junction; a read error may be the cause. The chain combines TRBV19 with TRBJ2-4; 13 positions agree with TRBD2. CDR1 LNHDA and CDR2 SQIVND come from the germline V gene (reference sequence). There are 13 residues in the CDR3. The DNA for the CDR3 is TGTGCCAGTAGCAATCAACTAGCGGGAGGGCCTCGGTTC. Amino acids: CASSNQLAGGPRF.

V gene TRBV12-3 or TRBV12-4 combines with J gene TRBJ2-5; D possibly corresponds to TRBD1 (6 bases). The ends were cut back, 3 bases at V and 4 bases at J, with 6 bases in the middle. The CDR3 is made up of 12 amino acids. The chain's CDR3 is CASSFRGETQYF. Written as DNA, the CDR3 is TGTGCCAGCAGTTTCAGGGGAGAGACCCAGTACTTC.

This chain connects TRBV29-1 to TRBJ2-5; D is possibly TRBD2 (7 bases). Germline V CDR1 and CDR2: SQVTM, ANQGSEA. V was clipped by 3 bases and J by 5 bases, with 16 bases between them. The CDR3 runs to 14 residues. The CDR3 here is CSVDGGGMLETQYF. CDR3 bases: TGCAGCGTTGATGGCGGGGGCATGTTGGAGACCCAGTACTTC.

This chain joins TRBV5-1 and TRBJ1-2; 8 positions agree with TRBD1. J lost 8 bases, V lost 0 bases, and 12 bases had no gene match. The CDR3 runs to 16 residues. Germline assignment: CDR1 SGHRS and CDR2 YFSETQ. For the CDR3, the DNA is TGCGCCAGCAGCTTGGGGCCCTCACAGGGGGACGGCGGCTACACCTTC. This sequence encodes CASSLGPSQGDGGYTF.

V and J are TRBV10-1 and TRBJ2-7; D uncertain. The germline V gene has CDR1 WNHNN and CDR2 SYGVQD (reference sequence). V was clipped by 3 bases and J by 0 bases, with 12 bases between them. The CDR3 has 15 amino acids. This CDR3 is CASSDLDPYSYEQYF. DNA of the CDR3: TGCGCCAGCAGTGACCTTGACCCTTACTCCTACGAGCAGTACTTC.

The chain is built from TRBV4-3 and TRBJ2-3; D may be TRBD2 (5 bases). Trimming left V 1 base short and J 3 bases short, with 14 bases between. CDR3 length equals 16 residues. Germline-derived CDR1 and CDR2 are LGHNA and YSLEER. DNA of the CDR3: TGCGCCAGCAGCCAAGGGGCTGTGGCGGGTACAGATACGCAGTATTTT. Its protein product is CASSQGAVAGTDTQYF.

V gene TRBV6-2 or TRBV6-3 combines with J gene TRBJ2-3; 10 positions match TRBD2. Germline lookup yields CDR1 MNHEY and CDR2 SVGEGT. Germline trimming cut 5 bases from V and 6 bases from J; bases unmatched to any gene: 8. This CDR3 spans 15 amino acids. CDR3 in amino acids: CASSIQRGGSDTQYF. CDR3 DNA: TGTGCCAGCAGTATCCAGCGGGGGGGCTCGGATACGCAGTATTTT.

This rearrangement joins TRBV5-1 to TRBJ2-5; 9 bases agree with TRBD1. This CDR3 contains 13 residues. The V segment lost 5 bases and the J segment 1 base; nucleotides outside the gene matches: 0. The germline CDR1 and CDR2 sequences are SGHRS and YFSETQ. The CDR3 reads CASRDRGQETQYF. The CDR3 coding sequence is TGCGCCAGCAGGGACAGGGGCCAAGAGACCCAGTACTTC.

This chain links TRBV7-8 with TRBJ1-3; possible D gene TRBD1, 5 bases. CDR3 size: 17 residues. Germline CDR1 and CDR2: SGHVS and FQNEAQ. The V and J ends lost 2 bases and 3 bases respectively, with 17 bases between them. CDR3 sequence reads: CASSLYGTGSFGNTIYF. DNA for the CDR3: TGTGCCAGCAGCTTATACGGGACGGGGTCCTTTGGAAACACCATATATTTT.

The rearrangement joins TRBV5-1 to TRBJ1-2; TRBD1 might be the D (5 bases). The CDR3 is made up of 13 amino acids. In germline, CDR1 is SGHRS, CDR2 YFSETQ. Trimming took off 4 bases at V and 4 bases at J, with 11 bases between the two ends. The CDR3 bases are TGCGCCAGCAGCCAAAGGGACCTCTATGGCTACACCTTC. This sequence encodes CASSQRDLYGYTF. Drawing the rest from reference TRBV5-1 and TRBJ1-2, the complete variable domain is KAGVTQTPRYLIKTRGQQVTLSCSPISGHRSVSWYQQTPGQGLQFLFEYFSETQRNKGNFPGRFSGRQFSNSRSEMNVSTLELGDSALYLCASSQRDLYGYTFGSGTRLTVV.

Within the sample, this clone is medium-sized. CDR3 DNA sequence: TGTGCCAGCAGCTTATTGGCAGGCGAGCAGTACTTC. Translation: CASSLLAGEQYF. The chain is built from TRBV7-2 and TRBJ2-7, with D hard to call. This CDR3 region has 12 residues. Trimming cost V 2 bases and J 6 bases, with 8 bases left between them. Germline V gene sequence: CDR1 SGHTA, CDR2 FQGNSA.

V usage is TRBV5-4 and J usage is TRBJ1-1; D might be TRBD1 (5 bases). With 0 bases removed from V and 1 base from J, the gap between germline ends came to 10 bases. Germline CDR1 reads SGHNT; CDR2 reads YYREEE (reference sequence). The CDR3 is 15 amino acids. This CDR3 is CASSLDAGRNTEAFF. The CDR3 nucleotides read TGTGCCAGCAGCTTGGATGCGGGGCGGAACACTGAAGCTTTCTTT.